The sequence of this T cell receptor (beta chain) was determined in a study of regulatory T cells in long-lasting Graves disease. Study outcomes and limitations: Persistent Graves' patients had lower TCR diversity than newly diagnosed ones. Preferential use of TRBV28, TRBJ1-2 and TRBJ2-5 was seen in persistent disease. Persistent patients had more shared public clonotypes (under 3,000) than new patients (about 870).

The time point: persistent/refractory GD, antithyroid drugs over 5 years with positive TRAb. PBMCs were the source of the RNA used for TCR sequencing. An endocrinology department in Xi'an, China, recruited the patients. Germline V gives CDR1 ENHRY, CDR2 SYGVKD. The CDR3 covers 13 residues. Trimming cost V 3 bases and J 3 bases; bases outside gene matches: 1. Researchers made TCR beta libraries by using iRepertoire HTBI primers and running Arm-PCR on CDR3 regions. MiXCR, applied by TCRdb to the multiplex PCR reads, yields one record per CDR3 protein. The profile shows roughly 500,000 distinct CDR3 sequences, 22% of them singletons. The sample holds many counts of this clonotype. Its matching antigen is unknown.

The chain carries TRBV10-3 and TRBJ2-5; the match to TRBD1 covers 7 bases. The starting material was peripheral blood mononuclear cells (PBMCs), obtained when the disease was refractory, from a patient treated with antithyroid drugs. This sequence was found in a female donor with Graves disease. CDR3 sequence (DNA): TGTGCCATCAGTGACAGGGGGAAAGAGACCCAGTACTTC. Its translation is CAISDRGKETQYF.